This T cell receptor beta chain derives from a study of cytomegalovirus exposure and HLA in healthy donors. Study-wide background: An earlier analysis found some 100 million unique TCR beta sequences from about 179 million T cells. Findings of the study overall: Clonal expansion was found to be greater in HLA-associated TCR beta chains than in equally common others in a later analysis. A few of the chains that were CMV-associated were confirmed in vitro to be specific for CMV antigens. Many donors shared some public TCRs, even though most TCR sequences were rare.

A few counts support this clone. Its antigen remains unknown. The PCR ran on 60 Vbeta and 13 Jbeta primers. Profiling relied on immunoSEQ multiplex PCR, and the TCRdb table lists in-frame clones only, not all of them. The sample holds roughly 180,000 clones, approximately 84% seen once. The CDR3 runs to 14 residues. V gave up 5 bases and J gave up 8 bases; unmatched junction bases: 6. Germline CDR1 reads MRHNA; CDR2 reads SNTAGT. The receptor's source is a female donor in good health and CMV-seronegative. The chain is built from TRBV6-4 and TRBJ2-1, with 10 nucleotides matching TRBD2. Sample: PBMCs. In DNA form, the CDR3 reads TGTGCCAGCAGTTATAGCGGGGGGATCGATGAGCAGTTCTTC. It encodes CASSYSGGIDEQFF.